A selection of T cell receptor beta chains follows, all from one sample in a study of cytomegalovirus exposure and HLA in healthy donors. The data were produced by immunoSEQ multiplex PCR, yet TCRdb's version contains in-frame clones alone and is incomplete. Here the sample spans 150,000 to 200,000 clones, about 65% being singletons. Sequenced sample: PBMCs. Receptor source: a woman aged 18-30 years in good health and CMV-seropositive. Both conserved end residues are part of each CDR3.

V gene: TRBV7-2; CDR3 protein: CASSFGQGGHDSYNEQFF
V gene: TRBV11-2; CDR3 protein: CASSPGTGDYEQYF
V gene: TRBV27; CDR3 protein: CASRRGGATHNEQFF
V gene: TRBV15; CDR3 protein: CATSREQAAGEGSPNIQYF
V gene: TRBV5-1; CDR3 protein: CASSGGLLDTEAFF
V gene: TRBV18; CDR3 protein: CASSPRQGADTGELFF
V gene: TRBV11-3; CDR3 protein: CASIQTGTVGYTF
V gene: TRBV18; CDR3 protein: CASSIVGGILSPLHF
V gene: TRBV7-6; CDR3 protein: CASSSGGLARTGELFF
V gene: TRBV11-2; CDR3 protein: CASTGTGAYGYTF
V gene: TRBV5-1; CDR3 protein: CASKSGEGRGTQYF
V gene: TRBV28; CDR3 protein: CASSLMVRNEQYF
V gene: TRBV2; CDR3 protein: CASTGTSGGNWPSYEQYF
V gene: TRBV4-1; CDR3 protein: CASSTGTGAYGYTF
V gene: TRBV19; CDR3 protein: CASSTRGETQYF
V gene: TRBV28; CDR3 protein: CASSTRGVNTEAFF
V gene: TRBV6-1; CDR3 protein: CATEDRGPGSYGYTF
V gene: TRBV27; CDR3 protein: CASSPRTGEDGYTF